The 29 T cell receptor beta chains below all came from one sample that was sequenced in a study of T-cell reconstitution after alpha-beta-depleted transplantation in children. For TCRbeta, the library was prepared with unique molecular identifiers. TCRdb fed the PCR reads into MiXCR, producing one record per CDR3 protein. Of 300,000 to 400,000 distinct CDR3 sequences detected, around 25% appear once; the ten largest clones hold around 9.9%. This sample comprised PBMCs, mostly from graft donor cells, obtained 180 days after TCRalphabeta/CD19-depleted stem cell transplant. The source is a male patient between 5 and 17 years old who had a stem cell transplant for acute lymphoblastic leukemia, so the T cells may come from the graft donor.

This clonotype appeared a few times. This chain joins TRBV29-1 and TRBJ2-3, with D tentatively TRBD2 (5 bases). Per germline, CDR1 SQVTM and CDR2 ANQGSEA. V was cut by 6 bases and J by 4 bases, with 14 bases left in between. The CDR3 covers 13 residues. The CDR3 bases are TGCAGCGTCGACATCGGGGAGCCAGATACGCAGTATTTT. Amino acids: CSVDIGEPDTQYF.

This clonotype appeared a few times. The V gene is TRBV20-1, the J gene TRBJ2-1; D remains ambiguous. The V gene's germline CDR1 is DFQATT and CDR2 SNEGSKA (reference sequence). There are 11 residues in the CDR3. CDR3 amino acids: CSRVSYNEQFF. CDR3 sequence (DNA): TGCAGCAGAGTATCCTACAATGAGCAGTTCTTC.

The chain recombines TRBV7-6 with TRBJ2-1; TRBD1 might be the D (6 bases). Trimming took 5 bases from V and 5 from J, leaving 16 bases between them. CDR3 length: 15 amino acids. CDR1 is SGHVS and CDR2 is FNYEAQ in the germline V gene. CDR3 residues: CASSDLTRGDNEQFF. As DNA, the CDR3 is TGTGCCAGCAGCGACCTAACCAGGGGTGACAATGAGCAGTTCTTC.

This sequence joins TRBV4-1 and TRBJ1-1, with D possibly TRBD1 on 5 matching bases. Trimming stripped 1 base from V and 6 bases from J, with 12 bases between. Per germline, CDR1 MGHRA and CDR2 YSYEKL. This CDR3 has 14 amino acids. CDR3 in DNA: TGCGCCAGCAGCCAAGCGGGGGGACTTTCTGAAGCTTTCTTT. Translating it yields CASSQAGGLSEAFF.

This clonotype was detected a few times. The rearrangement joins TRBV3-1 to TRBJ2-7, with D perhaps assigned TRBD1 or TRBD2 (5 bases each). The CDR3 totals 13 residues. CDR1 is LGHDT, CDR2 YNNKEL, per germline (reference sequence). V was shortened by 1 base and J by 6 bases, with 10 bases between the two germline ends. The CDR3: CASSQVGTAEQYF. The CDR3 bases are TGTGCCAGCAGCCAAGTTGGGACGGCCGAGCAGTACTTC.

This clonotype was seen only a few times. This rearrangement joins TRBV4-2 to TRBJ1-1; D is perhaps TRBD1 (5 bases). The V end lost 5 bases, the J end lost 4 bases, and 8 bases lay between the germline ends. The germline V gene has CDR1 LGHNA and CDR2 YNFKEQ. The CDR3 contains 12 residues. CDR3 nucleotides: TGTGCCAGCAGCGCGGGGGGCACTGAAGCTTTCTTT. It yields the protein CASSAGGTEAFF.

The chain is built from TRBV9 and TRBJ2-3; 8 bases are shared with TRBD2. The CDR3 runs 17 residues. With 1 base clipped from V and 0 bases from J, the junction kept 7 bases outside the gene matches. Germline V CDR1 and CDR2: SGDLS, YYNGEE. The CDR3 loop reads CASSVIASGLSTDTQYF. For the CDR3, the DNA is TGTGCCAGCAGCGTAATCGCTAGCGGGCTTAGCACAGATACGCAGTATTTT.

The CDR3 protein is CASSLRGRGLIYEQYF. For the CDR3, the DNA is TGTGCCAGCAGCTTAAGAGGGAGGGGTCTTATCTACGAGCAGTACTTC. The J gene is TRBJ2-7, the V gene TRBV7-9; TRBD2 matches 7 bases. The CDR3 has 16 amino acids. Trimming at V came to 2 bases and at J to 3 bases, leaving 10 bases not matched to a gene. Per germline, CDR1 SEHNR and CDR2 FQNEAQ (reference sequence).

This clonotype was seen only a few times. The chain combines TRBV18 with TRBJ2-1; TRBD2 aligns across 9 bases. V gave up 3 bases and J gave up 7 bases; unmatched junction bases: 10. The CDR3 consists of 16 residues. The germline V gene has CDR1 KGHSH and CDR2 LQKENI. The CDR3 is CASSPSIAGADNEQFF. Here the CDR3 DNA reads TGTGCCAGCTCACCTTCTATAGCGGGAGCCGATAATGAGCAGTTCTTC.

V usage is TRBV2 and J usage is TRBJ2-3; D is undetermined. Between the trimmed V and J ends, which lost 6 bases and 0 bases, there was a span of 13 bases. This CDR3 spans 15 amino acids. The germline CDR1 and CDR2 sequences are SNHLY and FYNNEI. The CDR3 DNA reads as TGTGCCAGCAGCGATTTAGTTTCTAGCACAGATACGCAGTATTTT. It is translated as CASSDLVSSTDTQYF.

This clonotype was counted only a few times. The chain uses TRBV29-1 and TRBJ2-7; D is possibly TRBD2 (6 bases). CDR1 SQVTM and CDR2 ANQGSEA come from the germline V gene. The CDR3 totals 13 residues. V lost 4 bases to trimming and J lost 3 bases, with 13 bases between them. The CDR3 coding sequence is TGCAGCGTTGGTGCCGGGAGATTCTACGAGCAGTACTTC. Amino acid sequence: CSVGAGRFYEQYF.

This clonotype was counted a few times. The V and J genes are TRBV20-1 and TRBJ2-2; D remains unclear. The CDR3 loop spans 15 amino acids. The ends were cut back, 0 bases at V and 7 bases at J, with 15 bases in the middle. The germline gives CDR1 DFQATT, CDR2 SNEGSKA (reference sequence). In DNA, the CDR3 is TGCAGTGCTAGAGAAGGGAACCCGATCATCGGGGAGCTGTTTTTT. Protein: CSAREGNPIIGELFF.

This chain joins TRBV24-1 and TRBJ2-7; 7 bases agree with TRBD1. Germline CDR1 is KGHDR and CDR2 is SFDVKD. This CDR3 has 12 amino acids. Germline trimming cut 3 bases from V and 5 bases from J; bases unmatched to any gene: 0. The CDR3 sequence: CATSDDRDEQYF. In DNA, the CDR3 is TGTGCCACCAGTGATGACAGGGACGAGCAGTACTTC.

This clonotype appeared a few times. V is TRBV6-5 and J is TRBJ2-1, with D unresolved. The CDR3 extends over 17 amino acids. Trimming removed 0 bases at V and 3 bases at J, with 15 bases between. Per germline, CDR1 MNHEY and CDR2 SVGAGI. In DNA form, the CDR3 reads TGTGCCAGCAGTTACTCGAGGCCAACAGCAGGCTACAATGAGCAGTTCTTC. Translation: CASSYSRPTAGYNEQFF.

This clonotype was detected a few times. The chain joins TRBV24-1 to TRBJ2-5; D is possibly TRBD1 (5 bases). The CDR3 totals 15 residues. Trimming shortened V by 4 bases and J by 1 base, and 12 bases separated the two germline ends. Germline CDR1 KGHDR, CDR2 SFDVKD. For the CDR3, the DNA is TGTGCCACCAGTGACTCAAGACAGTTCCAAGAGACCCAGTACTTC. Translating it yields CATSDSRQFQETQYF.

This clonotype was detected only a few times. The gene calls are TRBV5-6 and TRBJ2-7; a possible D gene is TRBD1 (5 bases). Trimming removed 4 bases from V and 3 bases from J, with 11 bases in between. Germline CDR1 is SGHDT and CDR2 is YYEEEE. The CDR3 runs 13 residues. The chain's CDR3 is CASSPDSFYEQYF. The CDR3 DNA reads as TGTGCCAGCAGCCCCGACAGCTTCTACGAGCAGTACTTC.

This sequence joins TRBV10-3 and TRBJ2-3; 8 positions match TRBD2. Looked up from germline, CDR1 is ENHRY and CDR2 is SYGVKD. The CDR3 is 14 amino acids. The junction had 12 bases not matched to a gene; V was cut back by 3 bases and J by 13 bases. CDR3: CAISEGVRLALEYF. CDR3 sequence (DNA): TGTGCCATCAGTGAAGGGGTCCGACTAGCGTTGGAGTATTTT.

This clonotype has just a few counts. The chain couples TRBV5-1 to TRBJ2-7; TRBD2 might be the D (6 bases). Trimming removed 1 base from V and 2 bases from J, with 10 bases in between. CDR3 length: 14 residues. Looked up from germline, CDR1 is SGHRS and CDR2 is YFSETQ. The DNA of the CDR3 is TGCGCCAGCAGCTTGTTGCGGGGAGCCTACGAGCAGTACTTC. Residues: CASSLLRGAYEQYF.

This clonotype was observed a few times. Relative to the germline gene, one junction end is altered; a read error may explain this. This chain links TRBV5-1 with TRBJ1-5, with D perhaps matching TRBD1 (6 bases). There are 13 residues in the CDR3. Germline V CDR1 and CDR2: SGHRS, YFSETQ. CDR3 in DNA: TGCGCCAGCAGTTTGGACAGCTTTTGGCCCCAGCATTTT. This encodes CASSLDSFWPQHF. Looking up the rest from reference TRBV5-1 and TRBJ1-5 gives the full variable domain: KAGVTQTPRYLIKTRGQQVTLSCSPISGHRSVSWYQQTPGQGLQFLFEYFSETQRNKGNFPGRFSGRQFSNSRSEMNVSTLELGDSALYLCASSLDSFWPQHFGDGTRLSIL.

This chain connects TRBV15 to TRBJ2-2; 11 nucleotides align to TRBD2. This CDR3 is 16 amino acids long. Losses at the gene ends were 3 bases for V and 1 base for J; bases not matched to a gene: 1. CDR1 is LNHNV, CDR2 YYDKDF, per germline (reference sequence). CDR3: CATSSLAGGNTGELFF. The CDR3 DNA is TGTGCCACCAGCAGCCTAGCGGGAGGGAACACCGGGGAGCTGTTTTTT.

CDR3 loop: CASSYGTPNTGELFF. The CDR3 DNA is TGTGCCAGCAGCTACGGGACTCCGAACACCGGGGAGCTGTTTTTT. The rearrangement uses TRBV5-5 and TRBJ2-2; the D gene is possibly TRBD2 (6 bases). This CDR3 has 15 residues. Trimming removed 3 bases from V and 0 bases from J, with 9 bases in between. Per the germline V gene, CDR1 is SGHKS and CDR2 is YYEKEE (reference sequence).

The V call is TRBV6-1, the J call TRBJ2-1; the match to TRBD2 covers 12 bases. The CDR3 is made up of 15 amino acids. Per the germline V gene, CDR1 is MNHNS and CDR2 is SASEGT. V dropped 8 bases and J dropped 4; count of bases not matched to a gene: 6. Here the CDR3 DNA reads TGTGCCAGCCTGTCAGGACTAGCGGGATACAATGAGCAGTTCTTC. Residues: CASLSGLAGYNEQFF.

This clonotype was seen many times. This sequence joins TRBV4-1 and TRBJ2-3, with a weak D call TRBD2 (5 bases). The V gene lost 2 bases and the J gene lost 2 bases, with 20 bases spanning the gap. This CDR3 has 18 residues. From germline, CDR1 is MGHRA and CDR2 YSYEKL. The CDR3 DNA reads as TGCGCCAGCAGCCAAACCCTATCCTTACGGGGATACACAGATACGCAGTATTTT. Protein product: CASSQTLSLRGYTDTQYF.

This clonotype was seen more than once but under ten times. The chain recombines TRBV2 with TRBJ2-3; perhaps TRBD2 as D (6 bases). V was shortened by 5 bases and J by 4 bases, with 13 bases between the two germline ends. The CDR3 is made up of 14 amino acids. The germline gives CDR1 SNHLY, CDR2 FYNNEI. The CDR3: CASSSQGGADTQYF. The CDR3 DNA follows: TGTGCCAGCAGTAGCCAGGGAGGCGCAGATACGCAGTATTTT.

For the CDR3, the DNA is TGCAGTGCTAGAGATGGGGCAGGGAGCAACGAGCAGTACTTC. Encoded protein: CSARDGAGSNEQYF. The chain carries TRBV20-1 and TRBJ2-7; D might be TRBD1 or TRBD2, each matching 5 bases. The CDR3 has 14 amino acids. Trimming removed 0 bases at V and 5 bases at J, with 14 bases between. Germline V lookup: CDR1 DFQATT, CDR2 SNEGSKA (reference sequence).

This clonotype was picked up a small number of times. The chain combines TRBV7-3 with TRBJ2-1; D may correspond to TRBD1 or TRBD2 (7 bases each). Trimming removed 8 bases at V and 7 bases at J, with 15 bases between. Germline CDR1 is SGHTA and CDR2 is FQGTGA. CDR3 length equals 13 residues. The CDR3 DNA reads TGTGCCAGCGGCGCAGGGGGAGGGAATGAGCAGTTCTTC. It specifies CASGAGGGNEQFF. The whole variable domain, remainder taken from reference TRBV7-3 and TRBJ2-1, is GAGVSQTPSNKVTEKGKYVELRCDPISGHTALYWYRQSLGQGPEFLIYFQGTGAADDSGLPNDRFFAVRPEGSVSTLKIQRTERGDSAVYLCASGAGGGNEQFFGPGTRLTVL.

The chain carries TRBV27 and TRBJ1-5, with D possibly being TRBD1 (6 bases). Germline V gene lookup returns CDR1 MNHEY and CDR2 SMNVEV (reference sequence). V was pared by 0 bases and J by 7 bases, with 16 bases between. The CDR3 consists of 16 residues. The CDR3 is CASSLSAGAVRQPQHF. The DNA for the CDR3 is TGTGCCAGCAGTTTATCGGCAGGGGCGGTCAGACAGCCCCAGCATTTT.

The rearrangement joins TRBV5-1 to TRBJ1-2; D is uncertain. The V gene's germline CDR1 is SGHRS and CDR2 YFSETQ. The CDR3 consists of 11 residues. V was trimmed by 4 bases and J by 6 bases, leaving 7 bases between them. The CDR3 nucleotides read TGCGCCAGCAGCACCCTGGATGGCTACACCTTC. Its protein product is CASSTLDGYTF.

The rearrangement links TRBV7-3 to TRBJ2-6; possible D gene TRBD2, 5 bases. This CDR3 has 18 residues. Per the germline V gene, CDR1 is SGHTA and CDR2 is FQGTGA. The ends were cut back, 4 bases at V and 5 bases at J, with 21 bases in the middle. The CDR3 sequence is CASSSLGGGRNRANVLTF. The CDR3 nucleotides are TGTGCCAGCAGCTCCCTGGGCGGAGGACGTAACAGGGCCAACGTCCTGACTTTC.